The source of this TCR beta chain is a study of CXCR3-negative and CXCR3-positive naive CD8 T cells. Study results and limitations: Comparably high diversity marked both naive subsets, whereas memory CD8+ cells had much lower diversity.

CD45RO-CCR7+CD27+CD95- expression identified naive CD8+ T cells. On this clonotype itself: Its cognate antigen is unknown.

This CDR3 region has 13 residues. Germline V CDR1 and CDR2: MDHEN, SYDVKM. 5' RACE with UMI labels generated the TRB cDNA libraries. TCRdb re-called the 5' RACE reads and shows each CDR3 protein once, DNA omitted. This sample's table has approximately 62,000 distinct CDR3 sequences. What was sequenced was naive CXCR3- CD8+ T cells from blood. The subset: CD45RO-CCR7+CD27+CD95- naive CD8+ T cells lacking CXCR3 (TNR3-). The chain recombines TRBV28 with TRBJ2-3. The origin of this receptor is a human donor in good health. Some clones in this sample may be carry-over from other donors' samples. The chain's CDR3 is CASSGRLTDTQYF.